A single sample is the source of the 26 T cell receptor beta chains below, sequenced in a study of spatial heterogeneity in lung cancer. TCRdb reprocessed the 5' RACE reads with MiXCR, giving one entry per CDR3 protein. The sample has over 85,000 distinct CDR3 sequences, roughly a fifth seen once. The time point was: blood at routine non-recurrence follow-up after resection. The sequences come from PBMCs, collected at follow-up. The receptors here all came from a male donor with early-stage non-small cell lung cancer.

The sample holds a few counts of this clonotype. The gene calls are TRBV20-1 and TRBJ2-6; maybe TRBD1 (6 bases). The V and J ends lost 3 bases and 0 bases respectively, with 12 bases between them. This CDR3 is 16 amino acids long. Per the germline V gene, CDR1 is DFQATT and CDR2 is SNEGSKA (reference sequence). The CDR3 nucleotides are TGCAGTGCTAGCCCGGGACATAACTCTGGGGCCAACGTCCTGACTTTC. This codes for CSASPGHNSGANVLTF.

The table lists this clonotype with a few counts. CDR3 residues: CASSIQETQYF. The CDR3 nucleotides are TGTGCCAGCAGCATTCAAGAGACCCAGTACTTC. This sequence joins TRBV12-3 or TRBV12-4 and TRBJ2-5; no clear D. This CDR3 is 11 amino acids long. With 6 bases removed from V and 2 bases from J, the gap between germline ends came to 4 bases.

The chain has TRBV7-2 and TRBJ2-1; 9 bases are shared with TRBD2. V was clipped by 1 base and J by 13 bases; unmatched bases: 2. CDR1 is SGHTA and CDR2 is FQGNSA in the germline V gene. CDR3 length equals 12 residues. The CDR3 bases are TGTGCCAGCAGCTTAGTTGGGACTAGCCAGTTCTTC. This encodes CASSLVGTSQFF.

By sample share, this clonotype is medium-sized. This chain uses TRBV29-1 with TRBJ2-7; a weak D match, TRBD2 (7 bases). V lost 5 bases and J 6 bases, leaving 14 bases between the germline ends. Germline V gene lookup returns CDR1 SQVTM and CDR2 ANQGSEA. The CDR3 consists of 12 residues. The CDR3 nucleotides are TGCAGCGTTCCGGGGGGCCCAAGCGAGCAGTACTTC. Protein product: CSVPGGPSEQYF.

CDR3 region: CSVRFTGDQETQYF. The CDR3 region has the DNA TGCAGCGTTCGGTTTACTGGGGACCAAGAGACCCAGTACTTC. This rearrangement joins TRBV29-1 to TRBJ2-5, with D unresolved. V lost 5 bases to trimming and J lost 0 bases, with 13 bases between them. The CDR3 has 14 amino acids. Germline CDR1 SQVTM, CDR2 ANQGSEA.

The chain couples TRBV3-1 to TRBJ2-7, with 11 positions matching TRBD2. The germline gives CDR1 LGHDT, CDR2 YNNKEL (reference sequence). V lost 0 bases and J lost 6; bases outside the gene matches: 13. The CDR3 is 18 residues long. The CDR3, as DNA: TGTGCCAGCAGCCAAGATCCCGGACTAGCGGGTCTATCGGGCGAGCAGTACTTC. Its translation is CASSQDPGLAGLSGEQYF.

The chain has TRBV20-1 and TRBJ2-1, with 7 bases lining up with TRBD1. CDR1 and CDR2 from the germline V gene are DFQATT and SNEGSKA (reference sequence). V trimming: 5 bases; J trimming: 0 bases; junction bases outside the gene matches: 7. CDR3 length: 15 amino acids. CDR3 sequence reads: CSAGPGQHSYNEQFF. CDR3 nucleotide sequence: TGCAGTGCTGGTCCGGGACAGCACTCCTACAATGAGCAGTTCTTC.

CDR3 amino acids: CASSNSTYGYTF. In nucleotides, the CDR3 is TGTGCCAGCAGCAACTCTACGTATGGCTACACCTTC. The rearrangement uses TRBV21-1 and TRBJ1-2. TRBV21-1 is noted as a pseudogene. The CDR3 has 12 amino acids.

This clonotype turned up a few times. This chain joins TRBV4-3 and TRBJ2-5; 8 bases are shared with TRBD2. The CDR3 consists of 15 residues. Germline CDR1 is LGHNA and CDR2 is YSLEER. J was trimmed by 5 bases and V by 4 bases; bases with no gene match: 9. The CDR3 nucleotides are TGCGCCAGCAGCCTCTCCGGGGGGGGAGACGAGACCCAGTACTTC. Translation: CASSLSGGGDETQYF.

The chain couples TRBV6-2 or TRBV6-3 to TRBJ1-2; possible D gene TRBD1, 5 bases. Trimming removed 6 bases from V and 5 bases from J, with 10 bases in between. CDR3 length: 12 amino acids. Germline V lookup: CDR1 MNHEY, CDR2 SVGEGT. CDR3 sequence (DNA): TGTGCCAGCAGGGACACTCATTATGGCTACACCTTC. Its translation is CASRDTHYGYTF.

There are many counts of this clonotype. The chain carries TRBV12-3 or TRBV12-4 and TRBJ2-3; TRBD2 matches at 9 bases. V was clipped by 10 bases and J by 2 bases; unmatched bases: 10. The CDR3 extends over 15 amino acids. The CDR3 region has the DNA TGTGCCACCCTGACTAGCGGCGCATCCACAGATACGCAGTATTTT. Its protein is CATLTSGASTDTQYF.

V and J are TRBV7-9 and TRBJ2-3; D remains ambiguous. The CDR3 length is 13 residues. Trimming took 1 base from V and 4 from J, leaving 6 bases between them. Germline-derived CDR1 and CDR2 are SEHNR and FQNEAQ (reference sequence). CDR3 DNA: TGTGCCAGCAGCTTAGGTCACGCAGATACGCAGTATTTT. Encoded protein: CASSLGHADTQYF.

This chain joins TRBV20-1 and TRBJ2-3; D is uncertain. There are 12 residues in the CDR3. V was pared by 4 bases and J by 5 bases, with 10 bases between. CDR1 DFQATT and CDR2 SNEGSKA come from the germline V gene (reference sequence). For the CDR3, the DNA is TGCAGTGCTACTGAAGTGGGAGATACGCAGTATTTT. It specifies CSATEVGDTQYF.

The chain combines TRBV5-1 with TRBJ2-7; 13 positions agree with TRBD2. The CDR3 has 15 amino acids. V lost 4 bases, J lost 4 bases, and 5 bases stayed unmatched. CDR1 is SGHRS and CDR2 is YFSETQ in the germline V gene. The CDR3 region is CASSTWTSGSYEQYF. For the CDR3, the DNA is TGCGCCAGCAGCACCTGGACTAGCGGGAGTTACGAGCAGTACTTC.

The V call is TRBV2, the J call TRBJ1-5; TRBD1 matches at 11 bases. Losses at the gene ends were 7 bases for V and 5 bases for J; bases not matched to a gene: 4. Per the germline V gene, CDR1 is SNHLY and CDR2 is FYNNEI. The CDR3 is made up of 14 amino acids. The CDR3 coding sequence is TGTGCCAGCACCGGACAGGGGGCGGATCAGCCCCAGCATTTT. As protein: CASTGQGADQPQHF.

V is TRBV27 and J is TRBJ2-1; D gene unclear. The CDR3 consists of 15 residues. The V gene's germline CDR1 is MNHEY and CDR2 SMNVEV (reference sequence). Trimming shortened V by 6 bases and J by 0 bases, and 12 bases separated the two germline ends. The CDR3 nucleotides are TGTGCCAGCAGAGTAATCCCCGGCTCCTACAATGAGCAGTTCTTC. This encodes CASRVIPGSYNEQFF.

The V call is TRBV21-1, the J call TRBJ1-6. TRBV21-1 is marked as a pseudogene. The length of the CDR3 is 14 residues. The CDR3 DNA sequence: TGTGCCAGCACCAAGACAACCACGTATTCACCCCTCCACTTT. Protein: CASTKTTTYSPLHF.

The CDR3 DNA reads as TGTGCCAGCAGTTATACTAGCGGGCGGAACACCGGGGAGCTGTTTTTT. It encodes CASSYTSGRNTGELFF. The chain employs TRBV11-2 and TRBJ2-2; 9 bases line up with TRBD2. The germline CDR1 and CDR2 sequences are SGHAT and FQNNGV. This CDR3 contains 16 residues. J gave up 1 base and V 6 bases, and 6 bases lay outside the gene matches.

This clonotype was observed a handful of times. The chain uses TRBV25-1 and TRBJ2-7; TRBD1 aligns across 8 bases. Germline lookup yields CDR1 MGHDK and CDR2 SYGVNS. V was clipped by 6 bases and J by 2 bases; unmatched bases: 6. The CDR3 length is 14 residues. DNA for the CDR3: TGTGCCAGCAGGGGACAGGCGGCTCCCTACGAGCAGTACTTC. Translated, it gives CASRGQAAPYEQYF.

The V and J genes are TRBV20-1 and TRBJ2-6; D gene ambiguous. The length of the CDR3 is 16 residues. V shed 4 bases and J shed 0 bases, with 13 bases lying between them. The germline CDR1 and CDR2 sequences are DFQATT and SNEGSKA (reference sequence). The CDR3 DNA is TGCAGTGCTACTACCCCCTTCGGCTCTGGGGCCAACGTCCTGACTTTC. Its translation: CSATTPFGSGANVLTF.

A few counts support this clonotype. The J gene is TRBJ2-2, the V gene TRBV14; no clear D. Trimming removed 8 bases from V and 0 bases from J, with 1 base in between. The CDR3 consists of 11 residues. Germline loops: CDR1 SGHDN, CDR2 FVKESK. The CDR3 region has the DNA TGTGCCAGCGCGAACACCGGGGAGCTGTTTTTT. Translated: CASANTGELFF. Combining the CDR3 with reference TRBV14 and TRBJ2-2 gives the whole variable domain EAGVTQFPSHSVIEKGQTVTLRCDPISGHDNLYWYRRVMGKEIKFLLHFVKESKQDESGMPNNRFLAERTGGTYSTLKVQPAELEDSGVYFCASANTGELFFGEGSRLTVL.

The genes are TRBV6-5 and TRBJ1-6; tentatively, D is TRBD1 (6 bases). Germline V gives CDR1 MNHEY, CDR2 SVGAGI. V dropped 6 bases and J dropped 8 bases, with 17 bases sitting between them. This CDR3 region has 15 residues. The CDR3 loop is CASRALDRLDSPLHF. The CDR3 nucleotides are TGTGCCAGCAGAGCACTCGACAGGTTGGATTCACCCCTCCACTTT.

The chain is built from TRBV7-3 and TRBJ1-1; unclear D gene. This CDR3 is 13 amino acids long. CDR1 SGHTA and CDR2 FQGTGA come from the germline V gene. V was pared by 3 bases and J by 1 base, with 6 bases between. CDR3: CASSFSANTEAFF. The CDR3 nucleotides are TGTGCCAGCAGCTTTTCGGCGAACACTGAAGCTTTCTTT.

The CDR3 here is CASSYSSLAGYHGYTF. In DNA, the CDR3 is TGTGCCAGCAGTTACTCGAGTTTGGCAGGCTACCATGGCTACACCTTC. The chain carries TRBV6-5 and TRBJ1-2, with no clear D. Germline V gene lookup returns CDR1 MNHEY and CDR2 SVGAGI. V lost 0 bases, J lost 6 bases, and 17 bases lay in between. The CDR3 consists of 16 residues.

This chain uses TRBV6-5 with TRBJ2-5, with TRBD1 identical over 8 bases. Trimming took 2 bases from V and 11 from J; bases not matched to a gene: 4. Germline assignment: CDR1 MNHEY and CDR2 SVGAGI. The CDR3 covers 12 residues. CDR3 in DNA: TGTGCCAGCAGTTACCACCAGGGGGCTCAGTACTTC. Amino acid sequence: CASSYHQGAQYF.

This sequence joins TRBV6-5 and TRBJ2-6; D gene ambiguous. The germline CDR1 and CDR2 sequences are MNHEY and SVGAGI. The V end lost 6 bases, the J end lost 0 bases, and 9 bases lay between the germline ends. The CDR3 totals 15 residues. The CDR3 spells CASRSQSSGANVLTF. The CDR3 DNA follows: TGTGCCAGCAGATCACAAAGCTCTGGGGCCAACGTCCTGACTTTC.